This TCR beta chain was captured by sequencing in a study of prognosis after radiotherapy for stage I lung cancer. Findings of the study overall: Lower Shannon entropy values were found after stereotactic body radiation therapy in patients who developed distant metastases. Stereotactic body radiation therapy was followed by a fall in unique TCR clone counts, with a median of approximately 10,000 versus 7,000.

Investigators drew about 6 milliliters of peripheral blood at each of two time points. Genomic DNA was the source, and TCR beta CDR3 was amplified from it by two-round multiplex PCR. Primers specific to each TRBV and TRBJ gene were used in first-round PCR. Each CDR3 protein gets one entry after TCRdb re-called the multiplex PCR reads with MiXCR. This sample yields fewer than 40,000 distinct CDR3 sequences, of which roughly 49% are seen a single time; approximately 15% belongs to the top ten. By its share, this clonotype is medium-sized. Its antigen remains unidentified. The length of the CDR3 is 12 residues. Per the germline V gene, CDR1 is MDHEN and CDR2 is SYDVKM. Trimming left V 5 bases short and J 2 bases short, with 7 bases between.

The TCR comes from a donor at least 50 years old with non-small cell lung cancer. The sample was PBMCs, taken before or after stereotactic body radiation therapy (not recorded which). The chain is built from TRBV28 and TRBJ2-7; D gene unclear. In DNA, the CDR3 is TGTGCCAGCAGTCAAGGGACCTACGAGCAGTACTTC. Translation gives CASSQGTYEQYF. The full variable domain, rest sourced from reference TRBV28 and TRBJ2-7, is DVKVTQSSRYLVKRTGEKVFLECVQDMDHENMFWYRQDPGLGLRLIYFSYDVKMKEKGDIPEGYSVSREKKERFSLILESASTNQTSMYLCASSQGTYEQYFGPGTRLTVT.